These 30 T cell receptor beta chains originate from one sample sequenced in a study of cytomegalovirus exposure and HLA in healthy donors. 13 Jbeta primers and 60 Vbeta primers were used for the PCR. Assay used: immunoSEQ multiplex PCR; TCRdb lists only in-frame clones, some missing. The data hold about 180,000 clones, with about four fifths observed a single time. Sequenced: PBMCs. These receptors all come from a male donor in good health and CMV-seronegative.

This clone was observed a handful of times. J is TRBJ1-4 and V is TRBV11-1, with D maybe TRBD1 (6 bases). V was cut by 2 bases and J by 5 bases, with 15 bases left in between. Germline V gene lookup returns CDR1 SGHAT and CDR2 FQDESV (reference sequence). CDR3 length equals 16 residues. The chain's CDR3 is CASSLTSGQRNEKLFF. The CDR3 nucleotides are TGTGCCAGCAGCTTAACATCCGGACAGCGGAATGAAAAACTGTTTTTT.

V usage is TRBV6-1 and J usage is TRBJ2-2; possibly TRBD1 for D (6 bases). Germline loops: CDR1 MNHNS, CDR2 SASEGT. This CDR3 contains 13 residues. The V and J ends lost 2 bases and 5 bases respectively, with 6 bases between them. CDR3 bases: TGTGCCAGCAGTGAAACAGGGACCGGGGAGCTGTTTTTT. Translating it yields CASSETGTGELFF.

V and J are TRBV30 and TRBJ2-7; possibly TRBD2 for D (5 bases). V lost 3 bases to trimming and J lost 2 bases, with 14 bases between them. This CDR3 has 14 residues. The germline V gene has CDR1 GTSNPN and CDR2 SVGIG (reference sequence). The CDR3 is CAWRDRRGTYEQYF. The CDR3 DNA follows: TGTGCCTGGAGGGACCGTCGGGGAACCTACGAGCAGTACTTC.

The V and J genes are TRBV4-1 and TRBJ2-1; 7 bases map to TRBD1. There are 13 residues in the CDR3. Germline trimming cut 5 bases from V and 5 bases from J; bases unmatched to any gene: 3. Per germline, CDR1 MGHRA and CDR2 YSYEKL. The chain's CDR3 is CASSSTGDNEQFF. The CDR3 bases are TGCGCCAGCAGCTCCACAGGGGACAATGAGCAGTTCTTC.

V is TRBV6-5 and J is TRBJ1-6; TRBD1 agrees at 7 bases. J gave up 7 bases and V 0 bases, and 0 bases lay outside the gene matches. Germline V gene lookup returns CDR1 MNHEY and CDR2 SVGAGI. The CDR3 spans 14 residues. For the CDR3, the DNA is TGTGCCAGCAGTTACTCGGGACAGAATTCACCCCTCCACTTT. Protein sequence: CASSYSGQNSPLHF.

The chain has TRBV4-1 and TRBJ1-2; TRBD1 matches 11 bases. The CDR3 is 15 residues long. J gave up 7 bases and V 3 bases, and 7 bases lay outside the gene matches. Germline CDR1 and CDR2: MGHRA and YSYEKL. For the CDR3, the DNA is TGCGCCAGCAGCCAGACAGGACAGGGGGCGTTTGGCTACACCTTC. Protein product: CASSQTGQGAFGYTF.

This chain uses TRBV29-1 with TRBJ2-1, with 10 bases identical to TRBD2. Germline CDR1 is SQVTM and CDR2 is ANQGSEA. Trimming took 3 bases from V and 11 from J; bases not matched to a gene: 7. The CDR3 spans 13 residues. CDR3 nucleotide sequence: TGCAGCGTTGACCTGGGACTAGCGTCGAAGCAGTTCTTC. Amino acids: CSVDLGLASKQFF.

This clone was detected a few times. The chain carries TRBV28 and TRBJ2-1, with D possibly matching TRBD2 (5 bases). This CDR3 comprises 12 residues. Per the germline V gene, CDR1 is MDHEN and CDR2 is SYDVKM. CDR3 loop: CVSGEPYNEQFF. The CDR3 bases are TGTGTCTCCGGGGAGCCGTACAATGAGCAGTTCTTC.

The J gene is TRBJ1-2, the V gene TRBV5-1, with a tentative D call TRBD1 (5 bases). Trimming shortened V by 5 bases and J by 7 bases, and 24 bases separated the two germline ends. CDR1 is SGHRS and CDR2 is YFSETQ in the germline V gene. The CDR3 sequence is 16 residues long. CDR3 in amino acids: CASSSPPRDSRGGYTF. CDR3 coding DNA: TGCGCCAGCAGTTCCCCCCCCCGGGACTCCCGGGGTGGCTACACCTTC.

The chain recombines TRBV9 with TRBJ1-1, with D hard to call. From germline, CDR1 is SGDLS and CDR2 YYNGEE. The CDR3 totals 14 residues. Trimming took 0 bases from V and 1 from J, leaving 7 bases between them. The CDR3 nucleotides read TGTGCCAGCAGCGTAGCGTCCTCGAACACTGAAGCTTTCTTT. It specifies CASSVASSNTEAFF.

This chain uses TRBV28 with TRBJ1-4; 11 nucleotides align to TRBD1. CDR1 is MDHEN and CDR2 is SYDVKM in the germline V gene. The CDR3 loop spans 14 amino acids. The J segment lost 7 bases and the V segment lost 4 bases, leaving 2 bases of the junction unmatched. The CDR3 DNA reads as TGTGCCAGCAGTTCGGACAGGGGGCGTGAAAAACTGTTTTTT. Protein sequence: CASSSDRGREKLFF. Variable domain in full (rest from reference TRBV28 and TRBJ1-4): DVKVTQSSRYLVKRTGEKVFLECVQDMDHENMFWYRQDPGLGLRLIYFSYDVKMKEKGDIPEGYSVSREKKERFSLILESASTNQTSMYLCASSSDRGREKLFFGSGTQLSVL.

The chain couples TRBV4-3 to TRBJ2-3; TRBD2 matches 8 bases. The junction had 7 bases not matched to a gene; V was cut back by 3 bases and J by 2 bases. Per the germline V gene, CDR1 is LGHNA and CDR2 is YSLEER. CDR3 size: 16 residues. CDR3 amino acids: CASSQFTSGTTDTQYF. CDR3 nucleotide sequence: TGCGCCAGCAGCCAGTTCACTAGCGGAACCACAGATACGCAGTATTTT.

This clone was detected once. The rearrangement joins TRBV9 to TRBJ1-2; unclear D gene. Germline V gene data show CDR1 as SGDLS and CDR2 as YYNGEE. The CDR3 runs 14 residues. V was trimmed by 0 bases and J by 2 bases, leaving 8 bases between them. In nucleotides, the CDR3 is TGTGCCAGCAGCGTAGTAGAGGCCAACTATGGCTACACCTTC. Protein product: CASSVVEANYGYTF.

The rearrangement joins TRBV19 to TRBJ2-3; 9 bases are shared with TRBD2. Trimming took 0 bases from V and 4 from J; bases not matched to a gene: 2. The germline V gene encodes CDR1 LNHDA and CDR2 SQIVND (reference sequence). The CDR3 length is 15 residues. In nucleotides, the CDR3 is TGTGCCAGTAGTATAGAAGGACTAGCGTCAGATACGCAGTATTTT. Amino acid sequence: CASSIEGLASDTQYF.

The chain combines TRBV25-1 with TRBJ1-2; 12 nucleotides align to TRBD1. Germline V gene data show CDR1 as MGHDK and CDR2 as SYGVNS. V trimming: 4 bases; J trimming: 8 bases; junction bases outside the gene matches: 11. The CDR3 totals 16 residues. The CDR3, as DNA: TGTGCCAGCAGTGCTGGGACAGGGGGCTATGTGAGGGGCTACACCTTC. Translation: CASSAGTGGYVRGYTF.

In its sample, this clone was seen once. The chain recombines TRBV6-6 with TRBJ1-5; 9 nucleotides align to TRBD1. The junction had 8 bases not matched to a gene; V was cut back by 5 bases and J by 6 bases. Germline lookup yields CDR1 MNHNY and CDR2 SVGAGI (reference sequence). The CDR3 has 15 amino acids. The CDR3 here is CASSARQGGSQPQHF. The CDR3 region has the DNA TGTGCCAGCAGTGCACGACAGGGGGGGAGTCAGCCCCAGCATTTT.

The chain combines TRBV6-1 with TRBJ2-1; D possibly corresponds to TRBD2 (5 bases). The germline V and J ends were trimmed by 3 bases and 3 bases, with 15 bases remaining between them. CDR1 is MNHNS and CDR2 is SASEGT in the germline V gene. The CDR3 covers 16 residues. The CDR3 DNA is TGTGCCAGCAGTGAGTATACCGGAGGAATCTACAATGAGCAGTTCTTC. It encodes CASSEYTGGIYNEQFF.

This chain links TRBV19 with TRBJ1-5; 11 positions match TRBD1. V trimming: 1 base; J trimming: 2 bases; junction bases outside the gene matches: 1. CDR3 size: 16 residues. Germline lookup yields CDR1 LNHDA and CDR2 SQIVND (reference sequence). The CDR3 protein is CASSIVGQGGNQPQHF. DNA of the CDR3: TGTGCCAGTAGTATAGTGGGACAGGGGGGCAATCAGCCCCAGCATTTT.

This clone showed up just a few times. The CDR3 nucleotides read TGTGCCAGCAGCTTCGGACAGGTCACCAACAATCAGCCCCAGCATTTT. This gives the protein CASSFGQVTNNQPQHF. V gene TRBV5-8 combines with J gene TRBJ1-5; 7 bases are shared with TRBD1. V gave up 2 bases and J gave up 3 bases; unmatched junction bases: 8. CDR3 size: 16 residues. Per germline, CDR1 SGHTS and CDR2 YDEGEE.

This clone showed up just a few times. V gene TRBV28 combines with J gene TRBJ1-1; 8 bases are a match to TRBD1. The V and J ends lost 7 bases and 5 bases, in that order; junction bases with no gene match: 9. Per the germline V gene, CDR1 is MDHEN and CDR2 is SYDVKM. The CDR3 contains 14 residues. The CDR3 reads CASNPGGLGTEAFF. In DNA, the CDR3 is TGTGCCAGCAATCCAGGGGGCTTGGGTACTGAAGCTTTCTTT. The full variable domain, rest sourced from reference TRBV28 and TRBJ1-1, is DVKVTQSSRYLVKRTGEKVFLECVQDMDHENMFWYRQDPGLGLRLIYFSYDVKMKEKGDIPEGYSVSREKKERFSLILESASTNQTSMYLCASNPGGLGTEAFFGQGTRLTVV.

The chain uses TRBV2 and TRBJ2-5; TRBD2 is a possible D gene (5 bases). The DNA end lines up better with TRBJ2-7; the J call may be wrong. This CDR3 region has 13 residues. Germline CDR1 and CDR2: SNHLY and FYNNEI. The CDR3 spells CASSDPGISEQYF. CDR3 sequence (DNA): TGTGCCAGCAGTGACCCCGGGATCTCCGAGCAGTACTTC.

The chain uses TRBV6-1 and TRBJ1-5; 7 bases are a match to TRBD1. The CDR3 totals 15 residues. Germline V gene data show CDR1 as MNHNS and CDR2 as SASEGT. V lost 5 bases to trimming and J lost 2 bases; unmatched junction nucleotides: 6. The CDR3 sequence is CASSTGVMGNQPQHF. Written as DNA, the CDR3 is TGTGCCAGCAGTACAGGGGTGATGGGCAATCAGCCCCAGCATTTT.

Only a few counts were recorded for this clone. The J gene is TRBJ2-2, the V gene TRBV9; D call uncertain. There are 15 residues in the CDR3. With 1 base removed from V and 2 bases from J, the gap between germline ends came to 9 bases. The germline V gene has CDR1 SGDLS and CDR2 YYNGEE. As DNA, the CDR3 is TGTGCCAGCAGCGTAAAATCGTTTAACACCGGGGAGCTGTTTTTT. Translating gives CASSVKSFNTGELFF. The full variable domain, in which reference TRBV9 and TRBJ2-2 provide the parts outside the CDR3, is DSGVTQTPKHLITATGQRVTLRCSPRSGDLSVYWYQQSLDQGLQFLIQYYNGEERAKGNILERFSAQQFPDLHSELNLSSLELGDSALYFCASSVKSFNTGELFFGEGSRLTVL.

This clone was counted only a few times. This rearrangement joins TRBV15 to TRBJ2-7; D is unclear. The CDR3 loop spans 15 amino acids. The V gene's germline CDR1 is LNHNV and CDR2 YYDKDF (reference sequence). V lost 3 bases, J lost 4 bases, and 16 bases lay in between. The CDR3 reads CATSSTLTPRYEQYF. The CDR3 region has the DNA TGTGCCACCAGCAGCACCCTCACGCCACGGTACGAGCAGTACTTC.

V usage is TRBV6-6 and J usage is TRBJ2-1, with D maybe TRBD2 (5 bases). Germline V gene data show CDR1 as MNHNY and CDR2 as SVGAGI (reference sequence). The CDR3 runs 13 residues. Trimming pared 8 bases from V and 11 bases from J, leaving 19 bases between. The CDR3 DNA reads TGTGCCAGCTCCGGGAATTTGGAGACACAGCAGTTCTTC. It codes for CASSGNLETQQFF.

This chain connects TRBV7-8 to TRBJ2-1, with TRBD2 matching 11 bases. J lost 0 bases, V lost 3 bases, and 10 bases had no gene match. The CDR3 has 19 residues. From germline, CDR1 is SGHVS and CDR2 FQNEAQ. CDR3 bases: TGTGCCAGCAGCTTGTCTCCTAGCGGGGGGCGGAGCTCCTACAATGAGCAGTTCTTC. It yields the protein CASSLSPSGGRSSYNEQFF.

CDR3 sequence (DNA): TGTGCCAGCAGCTTAGGAGGCGTGGAGACCCAGTACTTC. It encodes CASSLGGVETQYF. This chain joins TRBV7-9 and TRBJ2-5; no clear D gene. V was shortened by 1 base and J by 5 bases, with 8 bases between the two germline ends. The CDR3 sequence is 13 residues long. Germline CDR1 and CDR2: SEHNR and FQNEAQ (reference sequence). Full variable domain (outside the CDR3, taken from reference TRBV7-9 and TRBJ2-5): DTGVSQNPRHKITKRGQNVTFRCDPISEHNRLYWYRQTLGQGPEFLTYFQNEAQLEKSRLLSDRFSAERPKGSFSTLEIQRTEQGDSAMYLCASSLGGVETQYFGPGTRLLVL.

The rearrangement links TRBV6-5 to TRBJ1-6; weak D call: TRBD1 (5 bases). Germline loops: CDR1 MNHEY, CDR2 SVGAGI. The V end was cut by 7 bases, the J end by 6 bases, with 13 bases between. This CDR3 region has 14 residues. The CDR3 bases are TGTGCCAGCACCCTAAGGGGATTTAATTCACCCCTCCACTTT. Translation: CASTLRGFNSPLHF.

V usage is TRBV30 and J usage is TRBJ2-5, with D tentatively TRBD1 (5 bases). Germline V CDR1 and CDR2: GTSNPN, SVGIG (reference sequence). Trimming removed 4 bases from V and 4 bases from J, with 10 bases in between. CDR3 size: 12 residues. CDR3 nucleotides: TGTGCCTGGACCAGGGATATAGAGACCCAGTACTTC. Amino acids: CAWTRDIETQYF.

The chain couples TRBV6-6 to TRBJ2-7, with 14 bases lining up with TRBD2. With 5 bases clipped from V and 7 bases from J, the junction kept 7 bases outside the gene matches. In germline, CDR1 is MNHNY, CDR2 SVGAGI (reference sequence). CDR3 length: 15 amino acids. In DNA, the CDR3 is TGTGCCAGCAGTCCGACTAGCGGGAGGGCCAGTGAGCAGTACTTC. Residues: CASSPTSGRASEQYF.